The 7 T cell receptor beta chains below all came from one sample that was sequenced in a study of T cells after yellow fever vaccination. TCRdb reanalysed the 5' RACE reads using MiXCR and keeps one entry per CDR3 protein. This sample has a few hundred thousand distinct CDR3 sequences, with 6.5% to 8.5% found just once. The sequences come from PBMCs, collected about 41 days after the first yellow fever vaccination. The receptor source for this set is a man aged 18 to 30 who received the YFV17D yellow fever vaccine.

The chain uses TRBV3-1 and TRBJ2-3; TRBD1 or TRBD2 may be the D gene (6 bases each). Looked up from germline, CDR1 is LGHDT and CDR2 is YNNKEL (reference sequence). Deletions cut 3 bases from V and 2 bases from J, with 18 bases between. There are 17 residues in the CDR3. CDR3 bases: TGTGCCAGCAGCCAGGGCCGAGACGGGGGCTACACAGATACGCAGTATTTT. Protein: CASSQGRDGGYTDTQYF.

The chain carries TRBV10-3 and TRBJ2-3; possibly TRBD1 for D (5 bases). CDR1 ENHRY and CDR2 SYGVKD come from the germline V gene. V was trimmed by 10 bases and J by 5 bases, leaving 25 bases between them. The CDR3 is made up of 16 amino acids. For the CDR3, the DNA is TGTGCCACGAAACAAAGACAGTTCGCCCAAGAAGATACGCAGTATTTT. This encodes CATKQRQFAQEDTQYF.

This clonotype was found a few times. The chain recombines TRBV5-1 with TRBJ2-1; maybe TRBD2 (6 bases). Trimming cost V 0 bases and J 9 bases, with 19 bases left between them. The CDR3 is 16 amino acids. Germline V gene data show CDR1 as SGHRS and CDR2 as YFSETQ. The CDR3 protein is CASSLGGLPTRGEQFF. CDR3 sequence (DNA): TGCGCCAGCAGCTTGGGGGGACTTCCAACGAGGGGTGAGCAGTTCTTC.

This clonotype was seen many times. The V and J genes are TRBV12-3 or TRBV12-4 and TRBJ2-1; D is unresolved. The CDR3 extends over 15 amino acids. Trimming shortened V by 6 bases and J by 12 bases, and 24 bases separated the two germline ends. For the CDR3, the DNA is TGTGCCAGCAGCCGCCACGGTGTGGGCCGTCTCGGGCAGTTCTTC. Encoded protein: CASSRHGVGRLGQFF.

This clonotype was counted at least ten times. The rearrangement joins TRBV6-7 to TRBJ2-7, with D possibly called TRBD1 or TRBD2 (5 bases each). TRBV6-7 is placed among ORFs of uncertain function. The CDR3 contains 15 residues. V was clipped by 0 bases and J by 7 bases, with 16 bases between them. The CDR3, as DNA: TGTGCCAGCAGTTACTCGAAGGGGACCCCCGGGGAGCAGTACGTC. Amino acid sequence: CASSYSKGTPGEQYV.

The chain links TRBV29-1 to TRBJ1-2, with a tentative D call TRBD1 (6 bases). CDR1 is SQVTM, CDR2 ANQGSEA, per germline. This CDR3 is built from 13 residues. V was trimmed by 3 bases and J by 2 bases, leaving 10 bases between them. The CDR3 region has the DNA TGCAGCGTTGATAGGGACACCAACTATGGCTACACCTTC. Translated: CSVDRDTNYGYTF.

This clonotype was recorded once. This chain links TRBV5-1 with TRBJ2-7; a weak D match, TRBD1 (5 bases). Germline assignment: CDR1 SGHRS and CDR2 YFSETQ. The V end lost 4 bases, the J end lost 7 bases, and 18 bases lay between the germline ends. The CDR3 length is 14 residues. This CDR3 is CASSPTLTGGEQYF. In nucleotides, the CDR3 is TGCGCCAGCAGCCCCACCCTCACAGGTGGGGAGCAGTACTTC.